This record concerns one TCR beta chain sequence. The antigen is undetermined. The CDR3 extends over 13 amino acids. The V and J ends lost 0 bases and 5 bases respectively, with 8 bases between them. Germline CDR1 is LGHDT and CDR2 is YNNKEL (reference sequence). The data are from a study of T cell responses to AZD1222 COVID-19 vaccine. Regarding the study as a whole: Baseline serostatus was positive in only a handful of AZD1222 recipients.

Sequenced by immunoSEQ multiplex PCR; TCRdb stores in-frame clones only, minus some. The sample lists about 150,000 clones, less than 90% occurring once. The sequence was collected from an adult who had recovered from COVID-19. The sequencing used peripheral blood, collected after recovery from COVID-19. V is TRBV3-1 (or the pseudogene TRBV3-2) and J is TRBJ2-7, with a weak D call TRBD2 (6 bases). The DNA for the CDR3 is TGTGCCAGCAGCCAAGAGCTAGCGAACGAGCAGTACTTC. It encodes CASSQELANEQYF.